The clone carrying this T cell receptor beta chain was seen ten or more times. The antigen is undetermined. The sample belongs to a study of regulatory T cells in long-lasting Graves disease. Points from the study as a whole: Gene preferences differed: TRBV28, TRBJ1-2, TRBJ2-5 in persistent cases. Exclusively peripheral blood, rather than thyroid tissue, was studied.

Arm-PCR of CDR3 regions and iRepertoire HTBI primers were the basis on which TCR beta libraries were built. In the original analysis: The samples included around 60 TRBV and around 15 TRBJ segments. From the multiplex PCR reads, TCRdb called clonotypes with MiXCR, one entry per CDR3 protein. The V and J calls here are based on TCRdb, not the publication. Of 400,000 to 500,000 distinct CDR3 sequences in the sample, 16% are singletons; the top ten hold around 11%. The length of the CDR3 is 16 residues. Looked up from germline, CDR1 is SGHAT and CDR2 is FQNNGV. The V segment lost 0 bases and the J segment 9 bases; nucleotides outside the gene matches: 10. As for time point: newly diagnosed GD, antithyroid drugs for less than 3 months. RNA isolated from PBMCs was used to make the TCR library. These sequences were also reported in another study, on T cells in Graves' hyperthyroidism and ophthalmopathy. As that report states: These patients, aged 18 to 65, had recently diagnosed hyperthyroidism lasting under 2 months.

Sequencing was performed on peripheral blood mononuclear cells (PBMCs), taken at new diagnosis, from a patient treated with antithyroid drugs. The chain combines TRBV11-2 with TRBJ2-3; 9 bases align to TRBD2. The clonotype was recovered from a woman aged 30 to 39 with Graves disease. The CDR3 region is CASSLDAGGPVITQYF. Here the CDR3 DNA reads TGTGCCAGCAGCTTAGACGCGGGAGGGCCTGTTATAACGCAGTATTTT.